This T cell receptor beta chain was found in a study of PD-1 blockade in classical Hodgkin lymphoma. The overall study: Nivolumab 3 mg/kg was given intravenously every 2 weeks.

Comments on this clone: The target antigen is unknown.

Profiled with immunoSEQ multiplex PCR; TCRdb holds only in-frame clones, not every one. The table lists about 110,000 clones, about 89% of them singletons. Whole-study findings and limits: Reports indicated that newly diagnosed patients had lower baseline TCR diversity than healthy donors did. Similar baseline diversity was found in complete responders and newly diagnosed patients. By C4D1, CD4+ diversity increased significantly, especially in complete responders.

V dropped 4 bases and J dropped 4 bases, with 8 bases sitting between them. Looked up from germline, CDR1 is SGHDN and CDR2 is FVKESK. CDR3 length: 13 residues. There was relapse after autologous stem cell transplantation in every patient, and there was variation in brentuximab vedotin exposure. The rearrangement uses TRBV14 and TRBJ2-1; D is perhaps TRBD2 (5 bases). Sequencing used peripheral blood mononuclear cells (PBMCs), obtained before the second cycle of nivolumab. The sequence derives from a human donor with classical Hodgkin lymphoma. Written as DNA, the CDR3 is TGTGCCAGCAGCCTACTAGGATACAATGAGCAGTTCTTC. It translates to CASSLLGYNEQFF.